This TCR beta chain stems from a study of blood T cell repertoires in COVID-19. This clone was observed a handful of times. As handled by the study authors: Nucleated cell number was recorded as an estimate derived from reference gene primer amplification. The method was immunoSEQ multiplex PCR; TCRdb's version includes in-frame clones alone and lacks a portion of them. V, J and clone size were drawn from that table, and D and trimming were deduced from the DNA. Of some 260,000 clones in the sample, around 90% were seen once. This CDR3 spans 13 amino acids. Looked up from germline, CDR1 is LNHDA and CDR2 is SQIVND (reference sequence). The V gene lost 3 bases and the J gene lost 1 base, with 6 bases spanning the gap.

J is TRBJ1-1 and V is TRBV19, with D unclear. The origin of this receptor is a human donor in a cohort sampled during active COVID-19. Sample: peripheral blood. CDR3 sequence (DNA): TGTGCCAGTAGTATGAGGCCGAACACTGAAGCTTTCTTT. Translation gives CASSMRPNTEAFF.